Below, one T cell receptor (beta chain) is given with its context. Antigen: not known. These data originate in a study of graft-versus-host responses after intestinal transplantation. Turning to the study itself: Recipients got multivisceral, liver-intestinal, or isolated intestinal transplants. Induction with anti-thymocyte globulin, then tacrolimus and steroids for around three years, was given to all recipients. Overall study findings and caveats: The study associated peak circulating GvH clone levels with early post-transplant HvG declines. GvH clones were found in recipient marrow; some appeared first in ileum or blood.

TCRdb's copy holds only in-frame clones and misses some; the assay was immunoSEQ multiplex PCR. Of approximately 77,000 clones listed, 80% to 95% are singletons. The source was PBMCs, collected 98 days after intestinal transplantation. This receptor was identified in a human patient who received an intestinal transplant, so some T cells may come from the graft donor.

CDR3 DNA: TGTGCCAGCAGTGTCTGGGACAACTCTGGAAACACCATATATTTT. Translated: CASSVWDNSGNTIYF. The gene calls are TRBV2 and TRBJ1-3; the D gene is possibly TRBD1 (6 bases). This CDR3 is 15 amino acids long. Trimming took 4 bases from V and 0 from J, leaving 10 bases between them. The V gene's germline CDR1 is SNHLY and CDR2 FYNNEI.